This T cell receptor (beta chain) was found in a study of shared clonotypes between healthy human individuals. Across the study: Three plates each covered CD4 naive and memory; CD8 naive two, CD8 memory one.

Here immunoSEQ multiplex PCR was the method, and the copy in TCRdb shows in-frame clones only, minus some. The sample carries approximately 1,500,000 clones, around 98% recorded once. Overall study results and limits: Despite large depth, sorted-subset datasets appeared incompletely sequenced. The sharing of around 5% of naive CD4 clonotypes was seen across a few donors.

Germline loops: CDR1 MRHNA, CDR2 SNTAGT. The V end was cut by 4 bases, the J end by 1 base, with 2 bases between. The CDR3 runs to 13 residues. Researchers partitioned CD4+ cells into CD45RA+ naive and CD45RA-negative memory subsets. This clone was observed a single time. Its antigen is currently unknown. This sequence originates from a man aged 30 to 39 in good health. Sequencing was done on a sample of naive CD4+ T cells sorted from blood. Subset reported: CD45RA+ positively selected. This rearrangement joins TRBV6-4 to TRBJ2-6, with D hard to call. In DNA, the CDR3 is TGTGCCAGCAGTGGTTCTGGGGCCAACGTCCTGACTTTC. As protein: CASSGSGANVLTF.